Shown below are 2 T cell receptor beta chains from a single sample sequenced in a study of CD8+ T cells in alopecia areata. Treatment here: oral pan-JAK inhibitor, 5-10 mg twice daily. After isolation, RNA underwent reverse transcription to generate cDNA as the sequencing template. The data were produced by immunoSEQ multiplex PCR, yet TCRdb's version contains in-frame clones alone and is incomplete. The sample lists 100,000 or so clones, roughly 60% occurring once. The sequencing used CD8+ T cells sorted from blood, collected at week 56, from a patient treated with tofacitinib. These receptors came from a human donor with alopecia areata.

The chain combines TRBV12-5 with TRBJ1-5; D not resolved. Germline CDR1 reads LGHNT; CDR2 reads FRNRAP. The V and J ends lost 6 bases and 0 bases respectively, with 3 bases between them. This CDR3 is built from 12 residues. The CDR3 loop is CASGGSNQPQHF. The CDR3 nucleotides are TGTGCTAGTGGGGGTAGCAATCAGCCCCAGCATTTT. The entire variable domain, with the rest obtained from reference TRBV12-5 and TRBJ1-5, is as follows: DARVTQTPRHKVTEMGQEVTMRCQPILGHNTVFWYRQTMMQGLELLAYFRNRAPLDDSGMPKDRFSAEMPDATLATLKIQPSEPRDSAVYFCASGGSNQPQHFGDGTRLSIL.

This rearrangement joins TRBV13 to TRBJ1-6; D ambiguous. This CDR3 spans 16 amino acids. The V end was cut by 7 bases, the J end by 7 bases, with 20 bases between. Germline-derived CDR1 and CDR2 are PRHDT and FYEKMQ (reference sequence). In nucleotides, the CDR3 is TGTGCCAGCACCCTCCGGGGTGGGATGGAAAATTCACCCCTCCACTTT. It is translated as CASTLRGGMENSPLHF.